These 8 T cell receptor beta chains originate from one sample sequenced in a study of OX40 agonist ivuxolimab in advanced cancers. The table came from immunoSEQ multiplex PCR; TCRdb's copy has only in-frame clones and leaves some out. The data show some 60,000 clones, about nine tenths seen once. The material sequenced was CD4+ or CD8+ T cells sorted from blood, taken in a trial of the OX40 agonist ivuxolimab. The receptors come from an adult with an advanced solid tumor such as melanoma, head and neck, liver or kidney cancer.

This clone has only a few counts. CDR3: CASSEGTSGATRQYF. CDR3 nucleotide sequence: TGTGCCAGCAGCGAGGGGACTAGCGGGGCAACAAGGCAGTACTTC. J is TRBJ2-7 and V is TRBV5-6; 13 nucleotides match TRBD2. The length of the CDR3 is 15 residues. The trim removed 4 bases at V and 9 bases at J, leaving 10 bases unmatched. Germline loops: CDR1 SGHDT, CDR2 YYEEEE.

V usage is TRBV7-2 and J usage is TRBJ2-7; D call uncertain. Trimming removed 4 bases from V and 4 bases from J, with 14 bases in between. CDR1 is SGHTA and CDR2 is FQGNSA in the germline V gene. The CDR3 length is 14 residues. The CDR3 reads CASSSPTDRYEQYF. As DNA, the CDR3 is TGTGCCAGCAGCTCCCCCACAGATAGGTACGAGCAGTACTTC. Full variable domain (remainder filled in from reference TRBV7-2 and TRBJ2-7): GAGVSQSPSNKVTEKGKDVELRCDPISGHTALYWYRQSLGQGLEFLIYFQGNSAPDKSGLPSDRFSAERTGGSVSTLTIQRTQQEDSAVYLCASSSPTDRYEQYFGPGTRLTVT.

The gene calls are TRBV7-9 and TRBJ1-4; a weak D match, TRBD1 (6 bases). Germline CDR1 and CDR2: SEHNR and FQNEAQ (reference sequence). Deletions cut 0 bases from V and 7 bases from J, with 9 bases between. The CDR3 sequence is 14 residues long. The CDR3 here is CASSLAGGSEKLFF. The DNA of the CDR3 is TGTGCCAGCAGCTTAGCGGGGGGCTCTGAAAAACTGTTTTTT.

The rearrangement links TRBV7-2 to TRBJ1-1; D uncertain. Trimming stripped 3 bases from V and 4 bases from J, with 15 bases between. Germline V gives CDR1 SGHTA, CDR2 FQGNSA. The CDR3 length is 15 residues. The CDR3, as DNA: TGTGCCAGCAGCTTGGGCATATTAGTCGGCACTGAAGCTTTCTTT. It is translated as CASSLGILVGTEAFF.

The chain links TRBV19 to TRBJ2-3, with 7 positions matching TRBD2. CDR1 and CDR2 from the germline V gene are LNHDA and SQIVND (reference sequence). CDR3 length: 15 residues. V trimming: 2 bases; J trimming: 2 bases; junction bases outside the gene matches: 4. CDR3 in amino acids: CASSIQRDPTDTQYF. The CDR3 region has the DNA TGTGCCAGTAGTATACAGCGGGACCCCACAGATACGCAGTATTTT. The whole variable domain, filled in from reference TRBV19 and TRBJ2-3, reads DGGITQSPKYLFRKEGQNVTLSCEQNLNHDAMYWYRQDPGQGLRLIYYSQIVNDFQKGDIAEGYSVSREKKESFPLTVTSAQKNPTAFYLCASSIQRDPTDTQYFGPGTRLTVL.

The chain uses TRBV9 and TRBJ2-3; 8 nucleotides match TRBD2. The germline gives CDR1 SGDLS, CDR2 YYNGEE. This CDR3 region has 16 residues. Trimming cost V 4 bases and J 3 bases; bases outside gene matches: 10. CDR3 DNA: TGTGCCAGCAGCCCCCAACCGGGACTAGATACAGATACGCAGTATTTT. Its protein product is CASSPQPGLDTDTQYF.

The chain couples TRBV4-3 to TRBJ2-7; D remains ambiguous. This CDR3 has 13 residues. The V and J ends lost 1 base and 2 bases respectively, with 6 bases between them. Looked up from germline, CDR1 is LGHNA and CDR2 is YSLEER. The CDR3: CASSQVLTYEQYF. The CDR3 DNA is TGCGCCAGCAGCCAAGTACTGACCTACGAGCAGTACTTC.

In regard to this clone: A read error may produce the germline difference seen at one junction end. CDR3 nucleotides: TGTGTCAGCAGCTTACCCCGGGGACTAGCGGGAGGGGATTACAATGAGCAGTTCTTC. It encodes CVSSLPRGLAGGDYNEQFF. The chain uses TRBV13 and TRBJ2-1; 16 nucleotides line up with TRBD2. From germline, CDR1 is PRHDT and CDR2 FYEKMQ (reference sequence). There are 19 residues in the CDR3.